The 11 T cell receptor beta chains presented below share a single source sample, sequenced in a study of identical twins (dated by TCRdb to 2016 to 2018). Receptors were amplified or captured by 5' RACE. These reads were obtained on an Illumina HiSeq 2000. TCRdb passed the public sequencing reads through fastp at Q25 and MiXCR, retaining productive beta sequences. Each record represents a unique CDR3 protein, reported with the most common genes and DNA among its rows. This sample is represented by 200,000 to 250,000 distinct CDR3 sequences; 6.5% to 8.5% of them were singletons. About 2% of the sample lies in the top ten. Another study also made use of these data, one on yellow fever vaccine responses in identical twins.

Sequences were obtained from memory (CD45RO+) T cells sorted from blood. The cell subset or site label for this specimen denotes: CD45RO+ enriched T cells. The receptors here all came from a woman aged 18-35 years in good health.

This clonotype appeared many times. This chain links TRBV29-1 with TRBJ2-3; D is unresolved. V gave up 3 bases and J gave up 9 bases, with 10 bases separating them. The CDR3 spans 11 residues. Germline CDR1 and CDR2: SQVTM and ANQGSEA. DNA for the CDR3: TGCAGCGTTGATTGGGCGAAGACGCAGTATTTT. Its translation is CSVDWAKTQYF.

This clonotype was counted only a few times. The chain has TRBV5-1 and TRBJ2-1, with TRBD2 identical over 13 bases. Trimming took 4 bases from V and 6 from J; bases not matched to a gene: 7. Germline V CDR1 and CDR2: SGHRS, YFSETQ. CDR3 length: 16 amino acids. Here the CDR3 reads CASSPTLAGGPNEQFF. The CDR3 DNA reads as TGCGCCAGCAGCCCGACACTAGCGGGAGGGCCCAATGAGCAGTTCTTC.

V and J are TRBV19 and TRBJ1-6; D unresolved. CDR3 length: 17 amino acids. CDR1 is LNHDA, CDR2 SQIVND, per germline (reference sequence). Trimming left V 5 bases short and J 0 bases short, with 14 bases between. The CDR3 DNA follows: TGTGCCAGTAGTCCAGCGGACGGAAGCTCCTATAATTCACCCCTCCACTTT. Translation gives CASSPADGSSYNSPLHF.

The gene calls are TRBV6-1 and TRBJ2-7; 14 bases line up with TRBD2. The CDR3 consists of 16 residues. CDR1 and CDR2 from the germline V gene are MNHNS and SASEGT. The V and J ends lost 6 bases and 1 base, in that order; junction bases with no gene match: 5. The CDR3 sequence: CASRQRLAGGSYEQYF. Written as DNA, the CDR3 is TGTGCCAGCAGACAACGACTAGCGGGAGGGTCCTACGAGCAGTACTTC.

The sample holds many counts of this clonotype. The rearrangement links TRBV20-1 to TRBJ1-4; D gene uncertain. Trimming removed 1 base from V and 0 bases from J, with 3 bases in between. Germline V gives CDR1 DFQATT, CDR2 SNEGSKA (reference sequence). This CDR3 is 13 amino acids long. The CDR3 is CSARGPTNEKLFF. In DNA form, the CDR3 reads TGCAGTGCTAGAGGACCAACTAATGAAAAACTGTTTTTT.

The chain couples TRBV3-1 to TRBJ2-2; a weak D match, TRBD2 (6 bases). The V gene's germline CDR1 is LGHDT and CDR2 YNNKEL (reference sequence). V was shortened by 8 bases and J by 6 bases, with 25 bases between the two germline ends. There are 17 residues in the CDR3. The CDR3 DNA follows: TGTGCCAGCTCCAAAGGAGTCCAGCGGGCGGGATCCGGGGAGCTGTTTTTT. Amino acid sequence: CASSKGVQRAGSGELFF.

This clonotype was counted a few times. This rearrangement joins TRBV9 to TRBJ1-1; 8 nucleotides match TRBD1. Germline V gives CDR1 SGDLS, CDR2 YYNGEE. V was clipped by 4 bases and J by 3 bases; unmatched bases: 8. The CDR3 loop spans 15 amino acids. Here the CDR3 reads CASSPRGQDHTEAFF. The DNA of the CDR3 is TGTGCCAGCAGCCCCAGGGGACAGGACCACACTGAAGCTTTCTTT. Complete variable domain (other parts from reference TRBV9 and TRBJ1-1): DSGVTQTPKHLITATGQRVTLRCSPRSGDLSVYWYQQSLDQGLQFLIQYYNGEERAKGNILERFSAQQFPDLHSELNLSSLELGDSALYFCASSPRGQDHTEAFFGQGTRLTVV.

This clonotype turned up a few times. V usage is TRBV5-6 and J usage is TRBJ2-7; D is perhaps TRBD1 or TRBD2 (6 bases each). CDR1 is SGHDT, CDR2 YYEEEE, per germline. This CDR3 is 12 amino acids long. Trimming left V 4 bases short and J 9 bases short, with 14 bases between. The DNA of the CDR3 is TGTGCCAGCAGCCGTACAGGGAGGAGGCAGTACTTC. Translation: CASSRTGRRQYF.

This clonotype showed up just a few times. The chain carries TRBV13 and TRBJ1-1; 7 bases are shared with TRBD1. CDR1 PRHDT and CDR2 FYEKMQ come from the germline V gene (reference sequence). This CDR3 comprises 14 residues. V lost 4 bases to trimming and J lost 9 bases; unmatched junction nucleotides: 11. In DNA, the CDR3 is TGTGCCAGCAGCTACGGACAGGAAGTGGAGAAAGCTTTCTTT. It codes for CASSYGQEVEKAFF.

The V and J genes are TRBV6-1 and TRBJ1-1, with a possible D match to TRBD1 (6 bases). V lost 4 bases to trimming and J lost 2 bases, with 14 bases between them. The CDR3 covers 15 residues. Germline lookup yields CDR1 MNHNS and CDR2 SASEGT. The CDR3 DNA reads as TGTGCCAGCAGTGGCCGGGACACACTCAACACTGAAGCTTTCTTT. Residues: CASSGRDTLNTEAFF.

This clonotype was seen more than once but under ten times. The chain couples TRBV6-5 to TRBJ1-6; possibly TRBD1 for D (5 bases). The CDR3 loop spans 16 amino acids. Germline loops: CDR1 MNHEY, CDR2 SVGAGI. V lost 2 bases to trimming and J lost 5 bases, with 13 bases between them. The chain's CDR3 is CASSYGTTVNNSPLHF. The CDR3 DNA follows: TGTGCCAGCAGTTACGGGACGACAGTAAATAATTCACCCCTCCACTTT.